The rows below give T cell receptor beta chains drawn from one sample of a study of OX40 agonist ivuxolimab in advanced cancers. TCRdb's copy holds only in-frame clones and misses some; the assay was immunoSEQ multiplex PCR. The table has 69,000 or so clones, roughly four fifths seen once. The sample was CD4+ or CD8+ T cells sorted from blood, taken in a trial of the OX40 agonist ivuxolimab. The receptors here all came from an adult with an advanced solid tumor such as melanoma, head and neck, liver or kidney cancer. Each CDR3 is given with its conserved first and last residue. The D gene is left open where the match is weak.

d_call	v_call	j_call	cdr3_aa
TRBD1	TRBV19	TRBJ1-1	CASSHRGGPRTEAFF
-	TRBV6-5	TRBJ2-1	CASRGYLYNEQFF
-	TRBV18	TRBJ2-1	CASSSDGRDNEQFF
TRBD1	TRBV6-5	TRBJ1-1	CASSGQVSTEAFF
-	TRBV9	TRBJ2-2	CASSLRRTNTGELFF
-	TRBV28	TRBJ1-1	CASTGAGRAEAFF
TRBD1	TRBV2	TRBJ1-5	CASSGDRGGQPQHF
-	TRBV19	TRBJ1-4	CASGTHKAGEKLFF
-	TRBV7-2	TRBJ2-7	CASSFQVGGVLSYEQYF
-	TRBV2	TRBJ2-4	CASSGPRDIQYF
-	TRBV19	TRBJ2-1	CASRGRQYNEQFF
TRBD1	TRBV15	TRBJ1-5	CATSSGQANSNQPQHF
-	TRBV18	TRBJ2-3	CASSSQRQSTDTQYF
TRBD1	TRBV6-5	TRBJ1-2	CASSSDRGLGYTF
-	TRBV9	TRBJ2-7	CASSVDGGSYEQYF
TRBD2	TRBV2	TRBJ2-7	CASSEYTSGAGEQYF
-	TRBV7-9	TRBJ1-1	CASSANRVMNTEAFF
-	TRBV19	TRBJ2-2	CASRARANTGELFF
-	TRBV27	TRBJ2-2	CASGRGGVNTGELFF
-	TRBV5-1	TRBJ1-4	CASSLQNDEKLFF
-	TRBV18	TRBJ2-2	CASSPARTSNTGELFF
-	TRBV27	TRBJ2-3	CASKPQHVSDTQYF
-	TRBV2	TRBJ2-5	CASRGYGGETQYF
-	TRBV27	TRBJ1-2	CASSLQGRFPNYGYTF
TRBD1	TRBV28	TRBJ1-5	CASSSGQGNQPQHF
TRBD2	TRBV6-5	TRBJ2-5	CASSGGGEETQYF
-	TRBV6-1	TRBJ2-7	CASTSKPPSYEQYF
-	TRBV5-1	TRBJ1-5	CASSLSGNQPQHF
-	TRBV15	TRBJ2-1	CATSALDIAYNEQFF
TRBD1	TRBV25-1	TRBJ2-5	CASTGTGAGTQYF
-	TRBV28	TRBJ1-6	CASSLGSRPDSPLHF
-	TRBV10-3	TRBJ2-3	CATRGLGPDTQYF